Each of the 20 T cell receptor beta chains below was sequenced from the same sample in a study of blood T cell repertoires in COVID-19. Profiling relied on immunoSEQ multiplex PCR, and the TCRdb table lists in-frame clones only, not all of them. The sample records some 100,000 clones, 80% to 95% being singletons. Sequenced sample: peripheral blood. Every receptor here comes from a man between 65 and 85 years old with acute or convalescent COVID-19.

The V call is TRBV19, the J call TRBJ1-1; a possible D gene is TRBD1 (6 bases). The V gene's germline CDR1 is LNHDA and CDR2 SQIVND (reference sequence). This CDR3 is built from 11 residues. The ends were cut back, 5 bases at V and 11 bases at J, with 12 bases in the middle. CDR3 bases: TGTGCCAGTAGTCACAGGGAGGGTGCTTTCTTT. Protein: CASSHREGAFF.

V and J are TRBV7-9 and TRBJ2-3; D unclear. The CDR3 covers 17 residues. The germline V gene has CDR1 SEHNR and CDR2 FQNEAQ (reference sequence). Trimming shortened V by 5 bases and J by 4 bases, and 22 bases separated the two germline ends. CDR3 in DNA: TGTGCCAGCAGCCTACCCTACGCAGGAAGGTCTTCAGATACGCAGTATTTT. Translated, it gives CASSLPYAGRSSDTQYF. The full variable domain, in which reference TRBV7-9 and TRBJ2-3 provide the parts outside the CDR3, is DTGVSQNPRHKITKRGQNVTFRCDPISEHNRLYWYRQTLGQGPEFLTYFQNEAQLEKSRLLSDRFSAERPKGSFSTLEIQRTEQGDSAMYLCASSLPYAGRSSDTQYFGPGTRLTVL.

The CDR3 sequence: CASSLGTASYEQYF. The CDR3 DNA reads as TGTGCCAGCAGCTTAGGGACAGCCTCCTACGAGCAGTACTTC. This sequence joins TRBV11-2 and TRBJ2-7, with D possibly being TRBD1 (6 bases). CDR1 and CDR2 (germline): SGHAT, FQNNGV. CDR3 length: 14 residues. V was pared by 1 base and J by 0 bases, with 7 bases between. The variable domain in full, completed from reference TRBV11-2 and TRBJ2-7, reads EAGVAQSPRYKIIEKRQSVAFWCNPISGHATLYWYQQILGQGPKLLIQFQNNGVVDDSQLPKDRFSAERLKGVDSTLKIQPAKLEDSAVYLCASSLGTASYEQYFGPGTRLTVT.

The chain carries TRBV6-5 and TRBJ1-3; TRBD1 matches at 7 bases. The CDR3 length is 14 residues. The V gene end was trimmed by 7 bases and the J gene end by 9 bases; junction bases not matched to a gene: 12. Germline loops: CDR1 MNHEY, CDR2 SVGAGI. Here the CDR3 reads CASNPTGREATIYF. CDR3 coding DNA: TGTGCCAGCAATCCGACAGGGAGAGAGGCCACCATATATTTT.

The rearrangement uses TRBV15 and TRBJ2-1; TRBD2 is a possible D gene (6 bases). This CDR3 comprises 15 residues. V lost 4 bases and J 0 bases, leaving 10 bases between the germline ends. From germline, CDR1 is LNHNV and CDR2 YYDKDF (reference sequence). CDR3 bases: TGTGCCACCAGCAAGGACGGGAGCTCCTACAATGAGCAGTTCTTC. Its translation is CATSKDGSSYNEQFF.

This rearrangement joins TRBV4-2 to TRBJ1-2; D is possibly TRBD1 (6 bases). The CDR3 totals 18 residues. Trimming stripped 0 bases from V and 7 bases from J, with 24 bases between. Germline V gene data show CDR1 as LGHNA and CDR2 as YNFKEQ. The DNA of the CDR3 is TGTGCCAGCAGCCAAGATGGGGGGGGCGCAGGGTTCTTCGGTGGCTACACCTTC. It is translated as CASSQDGGGAGFFGGYTF.

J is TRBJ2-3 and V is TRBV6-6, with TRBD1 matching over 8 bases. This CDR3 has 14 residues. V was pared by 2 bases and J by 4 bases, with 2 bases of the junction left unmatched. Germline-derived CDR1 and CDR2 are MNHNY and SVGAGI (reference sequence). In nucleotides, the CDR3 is TGTGCCAGCAGTTACGGGACAGGAGCAGATACGCAGTATTTT. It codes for CASSYGTGADTQYF.

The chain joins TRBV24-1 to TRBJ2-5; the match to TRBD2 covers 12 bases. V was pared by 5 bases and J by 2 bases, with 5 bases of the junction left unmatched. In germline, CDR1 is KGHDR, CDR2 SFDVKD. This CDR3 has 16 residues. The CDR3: CATSGTLAGGQETQYF. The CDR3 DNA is TGTGCCACCAGTGGTACTCTAGCGGGAGGGCAAGAGACCCAGTACTTC.

CDR3: CASSPGQGTNYGYTF. CDR3 bases: TGTGCCAGCAGCCCAGGACAGGGGACTAACTATGGCTACACCTTC. The chain recombines TRBV9 with TRBJ1-2, with TRBD1 identical over 9 bases. Germline-derived CDR1 and CDR2 are SGDLS and YYNGEE. The CDR3 totals 15 residues. V dropped 4 bases and J dropped 0; count of bases not matched to a gene: 4.

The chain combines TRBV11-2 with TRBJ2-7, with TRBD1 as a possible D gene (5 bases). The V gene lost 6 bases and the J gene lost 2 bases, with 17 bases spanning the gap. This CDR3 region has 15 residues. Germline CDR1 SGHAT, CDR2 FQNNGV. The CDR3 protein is CASRNGQGFTYEQYF. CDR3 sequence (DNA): TGTGCCAGCAGAAATGGGCAGGGATTCACCTACGAGCAGTACTTC.

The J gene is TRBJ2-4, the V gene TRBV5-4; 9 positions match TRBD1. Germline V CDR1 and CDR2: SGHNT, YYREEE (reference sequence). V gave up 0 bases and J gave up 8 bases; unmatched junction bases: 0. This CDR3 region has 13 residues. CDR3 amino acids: CASSLGQGDIQYF. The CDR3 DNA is TGTGCCAGCAGCTTGGGACAGGGGGACATTCAGTACTTC.

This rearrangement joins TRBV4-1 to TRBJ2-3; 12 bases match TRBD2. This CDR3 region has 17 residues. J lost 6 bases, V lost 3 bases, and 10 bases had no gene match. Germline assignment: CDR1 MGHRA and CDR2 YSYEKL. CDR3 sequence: CASSHRASGRASDTQYF. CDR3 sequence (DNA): TGCGCCAGCAGCCACCGGGCTAGCGGGAGGGCCTCGGATACGCAGTATTTT.

CDR3 bases: TGTGCCAGCAGTCGACAGGGGATCAGGGGCAATCAGCCCCAGCATTTT. It specifies CASSRQGIRGNQPQHF. This chain joins TRBV27 and TRBJ1-5; 8 positions agree with TRBD1. This CDR3 has 16 amino acids. With V trimmed by 5 bases and J by 2 bases, 8 bases remained unmatched. Germline V CDR1 and CDR2: MNHEY, SMNVEV (reference sequence).

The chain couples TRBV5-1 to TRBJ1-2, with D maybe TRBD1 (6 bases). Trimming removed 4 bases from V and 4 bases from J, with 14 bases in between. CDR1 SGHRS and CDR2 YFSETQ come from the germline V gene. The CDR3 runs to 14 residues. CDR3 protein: CASSPIGGTYGYTF. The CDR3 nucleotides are TGCGCCAGCAGCCCTATAGGGGGAACCTATGGCTACACCTTC.

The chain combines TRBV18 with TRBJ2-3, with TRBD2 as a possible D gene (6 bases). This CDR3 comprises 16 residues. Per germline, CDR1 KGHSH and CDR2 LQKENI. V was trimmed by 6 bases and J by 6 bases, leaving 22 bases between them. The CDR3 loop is CASSPSGGNPRDTQYF. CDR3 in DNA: TGTGCCAGCTCCCCCTCAGGCGGGAATCCGAGGGATACGCAGTATTTT.

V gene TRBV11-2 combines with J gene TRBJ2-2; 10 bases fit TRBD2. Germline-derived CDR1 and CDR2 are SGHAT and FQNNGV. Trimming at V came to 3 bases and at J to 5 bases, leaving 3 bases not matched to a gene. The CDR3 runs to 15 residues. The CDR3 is CASSFVAGGTGELFF. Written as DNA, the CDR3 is TGTGCCAGCAGCTTTGTAGCGGGGGGAACCGGGGAGCTGTTTTTT.

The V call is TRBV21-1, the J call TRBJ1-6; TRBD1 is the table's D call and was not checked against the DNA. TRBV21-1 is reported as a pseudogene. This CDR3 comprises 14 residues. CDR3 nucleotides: TGTGCCAGCAGCGGACAGGGGCCCCATTCACCCCTCCACTTT. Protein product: CASSGQGPHSPLHF.

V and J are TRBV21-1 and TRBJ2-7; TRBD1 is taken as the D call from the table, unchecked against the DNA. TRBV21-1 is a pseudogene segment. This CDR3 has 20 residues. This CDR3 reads CASSKAGQGATRSQGYEQYF. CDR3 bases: TGTGCCAGCAGCAAAGCGGGACAGGGCGCGACCCGATCCCAGGGCTACGAGCAGTACTTC.

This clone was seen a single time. CDR3 region: CASSYPGEGREAFF. The DNA for the CDR3 is TGTGCCAGCAGTTACCCAGGGGAGGGGCGTGAAGCTTTCTTT. V gene TRBV6-6 combines with J gene TRBJ1-1, with D possibly being TRBD1 (6 bases). The CDR3 contains 14 residues. Per the germline V gene, CDR1 is MNHNY and CDR2 is SVGAGI (reference sequence). V was trimmed by 2 bases and J by 7 bases, leaving 14 bases between them.

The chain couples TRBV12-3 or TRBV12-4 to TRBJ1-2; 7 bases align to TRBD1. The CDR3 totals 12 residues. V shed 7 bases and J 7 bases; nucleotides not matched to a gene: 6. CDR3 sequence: CASTAGGPGYTF. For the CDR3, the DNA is TGTGCCAGCACGGCAGGGGGTCCTGGCTACACCTTC.